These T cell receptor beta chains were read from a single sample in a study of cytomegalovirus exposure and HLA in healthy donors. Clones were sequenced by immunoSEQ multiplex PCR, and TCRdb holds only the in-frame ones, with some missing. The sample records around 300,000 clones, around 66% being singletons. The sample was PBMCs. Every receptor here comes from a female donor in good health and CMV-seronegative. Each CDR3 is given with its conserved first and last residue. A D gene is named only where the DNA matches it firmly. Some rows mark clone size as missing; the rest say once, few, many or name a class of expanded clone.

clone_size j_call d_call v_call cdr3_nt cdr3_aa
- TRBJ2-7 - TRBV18 TGTGCCAGCTCACAATTACCGACAGAAGGCGAGCAGTACTTC CASSQLPTEGEQYF
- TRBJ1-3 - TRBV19 TGTGCCAGTAGTACGCTGCCCGTCACTACCAGCTCTGGAAACACCATATATTTT CASSTLPVTTSSGNTIYF
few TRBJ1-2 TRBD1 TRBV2 TGTGCCAGCACCTACTCCAGGGGGGCGGGGGGCTACACCTTC CASTYSRGAGGYTF
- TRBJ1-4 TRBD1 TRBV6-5 TGTGCCACCTCCGGGACAGCGGATGAAAAACTGTTTTTT CATSGTADEKLFF
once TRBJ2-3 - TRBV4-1 TGCGCCAGCAGCCAAGCACTCTTTAGCACAGATACGCAGTATTTT CASSQALFSTDTQYF
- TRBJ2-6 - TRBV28 TGTGCCAGCAGATTGGCGGATGGGGCCAACGTCCTGACTTTC CASRLADGANVLTF
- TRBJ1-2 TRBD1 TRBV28 TGTGCCACAAGGACAGGGGACCATGGCTACACCTTC CATRTGDHGYTF
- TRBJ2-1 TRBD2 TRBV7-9 TGTGCCAGCAAAGTGCGGGAGGGCAACGTGCAGTTCTTC CASKVREGNVQFF
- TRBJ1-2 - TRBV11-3 TGTGCCAGCAGCCCGTTTAAGGGGGAGTCCTATGGCTACACCTTC CASSPFKGESYGYTF
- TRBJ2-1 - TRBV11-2 TGTGCCAGCAGCTCCCCTAGTATTGGGAATGAGCAGTTCTTC CASSSPSIGNEQFF
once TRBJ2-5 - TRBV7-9 TGTGCCAGCAGCCCCGACAGGGAGGCCCAGTACTTC CASSPDREAQYF
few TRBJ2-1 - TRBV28 TGTGCCAGCAGTCCTTCAGATATTAGCGGTAATGAGCAGTTCTTC CASSPSDISGNEQFF
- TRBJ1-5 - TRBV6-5 TGTGCCAGCAGTTATTCATCGACAGCTTATCAGCCCCAGCATTTT CASSYSSTAYQPQHF
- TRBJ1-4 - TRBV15 TGTGCCACCAGCAGAGATTCGTCGGCCCGGAATGATGTGGGGGGTAAACTGTTTTTT CATSRDSSARNDVGGKLFF
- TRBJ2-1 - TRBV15 TGTGCCACCAGCCTTAAATCCAGCTCCTACAATGAGCAGTTCTTC CATSLKSSSYNEQFF
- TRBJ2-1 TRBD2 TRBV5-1 TGCGCCAGCAGCTTGGCCTCTATAGCGGGAGTCTATGAGCAGTTCTTC CASSLASIAGVYEQFF